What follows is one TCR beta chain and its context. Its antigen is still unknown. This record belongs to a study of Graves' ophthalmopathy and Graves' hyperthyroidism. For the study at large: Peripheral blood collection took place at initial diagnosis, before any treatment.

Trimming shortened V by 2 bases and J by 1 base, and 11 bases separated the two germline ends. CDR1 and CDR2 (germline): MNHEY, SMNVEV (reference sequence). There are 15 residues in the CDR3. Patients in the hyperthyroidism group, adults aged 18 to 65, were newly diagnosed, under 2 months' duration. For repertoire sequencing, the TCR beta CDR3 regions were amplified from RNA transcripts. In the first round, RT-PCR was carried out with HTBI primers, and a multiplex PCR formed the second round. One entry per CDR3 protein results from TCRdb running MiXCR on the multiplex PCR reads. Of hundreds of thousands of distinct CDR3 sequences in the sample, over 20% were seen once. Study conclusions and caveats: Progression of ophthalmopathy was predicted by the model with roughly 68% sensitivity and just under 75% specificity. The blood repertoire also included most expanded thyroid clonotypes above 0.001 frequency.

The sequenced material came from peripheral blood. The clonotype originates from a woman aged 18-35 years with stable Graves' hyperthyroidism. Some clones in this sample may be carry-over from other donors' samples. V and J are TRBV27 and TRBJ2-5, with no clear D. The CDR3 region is CASSLLRAPQETQYF. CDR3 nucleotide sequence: TGTGCCAGCAGTTTACTCCGAGCCCCCCAAGAGACCCAGTACTTC.